The present T cell receptor beta chain was sequenced within a study of blood T cell repertoires in COVID-19. Study details: Acute and convalescent COVID-19 samples came from the United States, Italy and Spain. Sources were T cells, B-cell-depleted T cells, or PBMCs; the material itself was cDNA or gDNA.

Authors' processing steps: Estimation of nucleated cell counts was performed using reference gene primer amplification. The table came from immunoSEQ multiplex PCR; TCRdb's copy has only in-frame clones and leaves some out. For V, J and clone size, that table is used; D and trimming come from the DNA. The repertoire holds 35,000 or so clones, about 91% seen once, with roughly 6.3% in the top ten. Unmatched junction bases numbered 10, after V lost 5 bases and J lost 5 bases. CDR3 size: 15 residues. Germline CDR1 is SGHTA and CDR2 is FQGNSA. The receptor was derived from a human donor in a cohort sampled during active COVID-19. The rearrangement uses TRBV7-2 and TRBJ2-7; 9 bases are shared with TRBD1. The sample taken for sequencing was peripheral blood. The CDR3 DNA is TGTGCCAGCAGCGGACAAACAGGGGGCACGGACGAGCAGTACTTC. Translating it yields CASSGQTGGTDEQYF.